One sample yielded the 27 T cell receptor beta chains listed below, sequenced in a study of T cell responses to AZD1222 COVID-19 vaccine. Using immunoSEQ multiplex PCR, the repertoire was profiled, and TCRdb retains in-frame clones only, with some absent. Seen here are some 110,000 clones, approximately 89% observed once, and the top ten hold 3.3%. The sample in question was peripheral blood, obtained 28 days after the second dose of the MenACWY control vaccine. Every receptor here comes from an adult who received the MenACWY meningococcal vaccine as a control.

The chain employs TRBV15 and TRBJ1-2; D is perhaps TRBD1 (5 bases). Germline lookup yields CDR1 LNHNV and CDR2 YYDKDF (reference sequence). Trimming cost V 2 bases and J 4 bases, with 8 bases left between them. The CDR3 sequence is 13 residues long. This CDR3 is CATSRPDSYGYTF. The CDR3 bases are TGTGCCACCAGCAGACCTGACAGCTATGGCTACACCTTC. The full variable domain, rest sourced from reference TRBV15 and TRBJ1-2, is DAMVIQNPRYQVTQFGKPVTLSCSQTLNHNVMYWYQQKSSQAPKLLFHYYDKDFNNEADTPDNFQSRRPNTSFCFLDIRSPGLGDTAMYLCATSRPDSYGYTFGSGTRLTVV.

The rearrangement uses TRBV5-1 and TRBJ2-4; D gene unclear. CDR1 SGHRS and CDR2 YFSETQ come from the germline V gene. There are 12 residues in the CDR3. The ends were cut back, 2 bases at V and 6 bases at J, with 6 bases in the middle. Written as DNA, the CDR3 is TGCGCCAGCAGCTTCGAAGGAAACATTCAGTACTTC. Amino acid sequence: CASSFEGNIQYF.

The genes are TRBV6-5 and TRBJ2-3, with D maybe TRBD2 (7 bases). Looked up from germline, CDR1 is MNHEY and CDR2 is SVGAGI. Trimming stripped 2 bases from V and 3 bases from J, with 12 bases between. The CDR3 has 15 amino acids. CDR3 sequence: CASSYRGARTDTQYF. The CDR3, as DNA: TGTGCCAGCAGTTACCGGGGGGCCAGGACAGATACGCAGTATTTT.

The rearrangement uses TRBV6-2 or TRBV6-3 and TRBJ1-2; D gene unclear. CDR1 MNHEY and CDR2 SVGEGT come from the germline V gene. Trimming shortened V by 5 bases and J by 3 bases, and 7 bases separated the two germline ends. The CDR3 is made up of 12 amino acids. Written as DNA, the CDR3 is TGTGCCAGCAGTGACGGATACTATGGCTACACCTTC. Residues: CASSDGYYGYTF.

This clone came up once. The rearrangement joins TRBV18 to TRBJ1-6; D is undetermined. Germline V lookup: CDR1 KGHSH, CDR2 LQKENI. This CDR3 comprises 13 residues. The V and J ends lost 3 bases and 7 bases respectively, with 7 bases between them. The chain's CDR3 is CASSPDRNSPLHF. In DNA form, the CDR3 reads TGTGCCAGCTCACCGGACCGGAATTCACCCCTCCACTTT.

The rearrangement links TRBV18 to TRBJ1-2, with 11 bases that match TRBD1. The CDR3 totals 15 residues. Germline lookup yields CDR1 KGHSH and CDR2 LQKENI. After removal of 2 bases from V and 6 bases from J, the junction contained 5 bases not matched to a gene. The CDR3 protein is CASSPTGTGGNGYTF. The CDR3 DNA is TGTGCCAGCTCACCAACCGGGACAGGGGGAAATGGCTACACCTTC. Based on the CDR3 plus reference TRBV18 and TRBJ1-2, the full variable domain is NAGVMQNPRHLVRRRGQEARLRCSPMKGHSHVYWYRQLPEEGLKFMVYLQKENIIDESGMPKERFSAEFPKEGPSILRIQQVVRGDSAAYFCASSPTGTGGNGYTFGSGTRLTVV.

The J gene is TRBJ2-7, the V gene TRBV7-9, with 7 bases matching TRBD2. Trimming at V came to 11 bases and at J to 5 bases, leaving 15 bases not matched to a gene. CDR1 is SEHNR and CDR2 is FQNEAQ in the germline V gene (reference sequence). This CDR3 has 14 residues. CDR3: CAYKKGGLGDEQYF. In DNA form, the CDR3 reads TGTGCCTACAAAAAGGGAGGACTAGGGGACGAGCAGTACTTC.

The gene calls are TRBV19 and TRBJ1-4; 8 bases map to TRBD1. The CDR3 has 15 amino acids. Germline CDR1 is LNHDA and CDR2 is SQIVND (reference sequence). Trimming removed 6 bases from V and 8 bases from J; junction bases left unmatched: 11. For the CDR3, the DNA is TGTGCCAGTAGGACCGGACAGGGCTCTCGAGAAAAACTGTTTTTT. Its protein product is CASRTGQGSREKLFF.

The chain employs TRBV7-9 and TRBJ2-1, with 16 bases aligning to TRBD2. The CDR3 has 19 residues. Germline trimming cut 6 bases from V and 0 bases from J; bases unmatched to any gene: 8. Per germline, CDR1 SEHNR and CDR2 FQNEAQ (reference sequence). CDR3 sequence: CASSPPGLAGGSSYNEQFF. CDR3 coding DNA: TGTGCCAGCAGTCCTCCGGGACTAGCGGGGGGGAGCTCCTACAATGAGCAGTTCTTC. Based on the CDR3 plus reference TRBV7-9 and TRBJ2-1, the full variable domain is DTGVSQNPRHKITKRGQNVTFRCDPISEHNRLYWYRQTLGQGPEFLTYFQNEAQLEKSRLLSDRFSAERPKGSFSTLEIQRTEQGDSAMYLCASSPPGLAGGSSYNEQFFGPGTRLTVL.

This clone was counted once. The chain is built from TRBV11-2 and TRBJ1-6, with 7 bases matching TRBD1. Germline CDR1 and CDR2: SGHAT and FQNNGV. Losses at the gene ends were 2 bases for V and 3 bases for J; bases not matched to a gene: 1. The CDR3 is 15 residues long. CDR3 nucleotides: TGTGCCAGCAGCTTATCAGGGGGCTATAATTCACCCCTCCACTTT. This encodes CASSLSGGYNSPLHF.

V gene TRBV28 combines with J gene TRBJ1-2, with no clear D. V was pared by 2 bases and J by 2 bases, with 3 bases between. The germline V gene has CDR1 MDHEN and CDR2 SYDVKM. This CDR3 comprises 12 residues. The CDR3 sequence: CASSLQNYGYTF. The CDR3 DNA reads TGTGCCAGCAGTTTACAAAACTATGGCTACACCTTC.

The chain recombines TRBV19 with TRBJ2-1, with a tentative D call TRBD2 (6 bases). The V end was cut by 4 bases, the J end by 13 bases, with 11 bases between. There are 11 residues in the CDR3. Germline lookup yields CDR1 LNHDA and CDR2 SQIVND (reference sequence). The CDR3 DNA sequence: TGTGCCAGTAGTAGGAGGGGCGCCCAGTTCTTC. Encoded protein: CASSRRGAQFF.

This chain uses TRBV6-2 or TRBV6-3 with TRBJ2-5; 13 nucleotides match TRBD2. V trimming: 2 bases; J trimming: 4 bases; junction bases outside the gene matches: 1. The CDR3 has 15 residues. Germline V gene sequence: CDR1 MNHEY, CDR2 SVGEGT. In DNA, the CDR3 is TGTGCCAGCAGTTACACTAGCGGGGGGGCAGAGACCCAGTACTTC. Amino acid sequence: CASSYTSGGAETQYF.

The rearrangement uses TRBV9 and TRBJ2-2; TRBD2 matches at 9 bases. The V gene end was trimmed by 4 bases and the J gene end by 3 bases; junction bases not matched to a gene: 7. The CDR3 covers 16 residues. The germline CDR1 and CDR2 sequences are SGDLS and YYNGEE. Here the CDR3 reads CASSPVAGAYTGELFF. DNA for the CDR3: TGTGCCAGCAGCCCCGTAGCGGGGGCATACACCGGGGAGCTGTTTTTT. The whole variable domain, remainder taken from reference TRBV9 and TRBJ2-2, is DSGVTQTPKHLITATGQRVTLRCSPRSGDLSVYWYQQSLDQGLQFLIQYYNGEERAKGNILERFSAQQFPDLHSELNLSSLELGDSALYFCASSPVAGAYTGELFFGEGSRLTVL.

The rearrangement uses TRBV10-3 and TRBJ1-6; a weak D match, TRBD1 (6 bases). Germline CDR1 ENHRY, CDR2 SYGVKD. Trimming removed 5 bases from V and 7 bases from J, with 12 bases in between. This CDR3 has 14 residues. DNA for the CDR3: TGTGCCATCAGTCCCTCGGGGGCGAATTCACCCCTCCACTTT. It yields the protein CAISPSGANSPLHF.

The chain uses TRBV4-3 and TRBJ1-6; 8 nucleotides agree with TRBD1. The CDR3 has 16 residues. J gave up 6 bases and V 4 bases, and 8 bases lay outside the gene matches. Germline CDR1 LGHNA, CDR2 YSLEER. The CDR3 reads CASSRRTTGVNSPLHF. DNA for the CDR3: TGCGCCAGCAGCCGCCGCACGACAGGGGTTAATTCACCCCTCCACTTT.

The chain employs TRBV7-2 and TRBJ1-6; no clear D. The ends were cut back, 4 bases at V and 11 bases at J, with 12 bases in the middle. The CDR3 totals 13 residues. Germline-derived CDR1 and CDR2 are SGHTA and FQGNSA. The CDR3 is CASSSDMGTPLHF. The CDR3 coding sequence is TGTGCCAGCAGCTCCGACATGGGGACACCCCTCCACTTT.

J is TRBJ2-5 and V is TRBV15; the match to TRBD1 covers 7 bases. The CDR3 runs to 15 residues. Germline trimming cut 0 bases from V and 9 bases from J; bases unmatched to any gene: 10. Germline V CDR1 and CDR2: LNHNV, YYDKDF (reference sequence). DNA for the CDR3: TGTGCCACCAGCAGAGATGGCGGACCCACAGGGGCCCAGTACTTC. Its translation: CATSRDGGPTGAQYF.

J is TRBJ2-7 and V is TRBV9; 11 bases line up with TRBD1. The CDR3 extends over 16 amino acids. With V trimmed by 3 bases and J by 3 bases, 8 bases remained unmatched. Per germline, CDR1 SGDLS and CDR2 YYNGEE. CDR3 sequence: CASSAGGTGGIYEQYF. The CDR3 coding sequence is TGTGCCAGCAGCGCGGGCGGGACAGGGGGGATCTACGAGCAGTACTTC.

The chain employs TRBV4-1 and TRBJ1-4, with 7 bases lining up with TRBD1. Trimming cost V 4 bases and J 2 bases; bases outside gene matches: 7. CDR3 length: 16 amino acids. Germline V CDR1 and CDR2: MGHRA, YSYEKL. CDR3 protein: CASSPTRQGTNEKLFF. In DNA, the CDR3 is TGCGCCAGCAGCCCTACCCGACAGGGTACTAATGAAAAACTGTTTTTT.

This clone appeared a few times. V usage is TRBV10-1 and J usage is TRBJ2-3; 9 bases fit TRBD1. The CDR3 is 16 amino acids. Germline CDR1 reads WNHNN; CDR2 reads SYGVQD (reference sequence). The V and J ends lost 0 bases and 4 bases, in that order; junction bases with no gene match: 5. CDR3 amino acids: CASSESGTGLADTQYF. CDR3 coding DNA: TGCGCCAGCAGTGAGTCGGGGACAGGGCTCGCAGATACGCAGTATTTT.

The chain has TRBV10-2 and TRBJ2-7; D remains unclear. V shed 7 bases and J shed 4 bases, with 8 bases lying between them. The CDR3 contains 11 residues. Germline CDR1 reads WSHSY; CDR2 reads SAAADI. CDR3 nucleotides: TGCGCCAGCAAGCAACAGTACGAGCAGTACTTC. Its translation is CASKQQYEQYF.

V usage is TRBV6-1 and J usage is TRBJ1-2; 7 nucleotides agree with TRBD1. The V gene's germline CDR1 is MNHNS and CDR2 SASEGT. V lost 0 bases and J lost 4; bases outside the gene matches: 5. The CDR3 length is 15 residues. The CDR3 protein is CASSEATGRSYGYTF. The CDR3 coding sequence is TGTGCCAGCAGTGAAGCGACAGGGAGGTCCTATGGCTACACCTTC.

The sample holds a few counts of this clone. The rearrangement uses TRBV11-2 and TRBJ2-3, with 12 bases that match TRBD2. J was trimmed by 2 bases and V by 5 bases; bases with no gene match: 5. This CDR3 has 16 amino acids. Germline-derived CDR1 and CDR2 are SGHAT and FQNNGV. The chain's CDR3 is CASSPLAGGFTDTQYF. CDR3 sequence (DNA): TGTGCCAGCAGCCCACTAGCGGGGGGATTCACAGATACGCAGTATTTT.

The chain links TRBV5-1 to TRBJ1-2; TRBD1 is a possible D gene (5 bases). The germline V gene encodes CDR1 SGHRS and CDR2 YFSETQ. The CDR3 loop spans 14 amino acids. The germline V and J ends were trimmed by 0 bases and 5 bases, with 11 bases remaining between them. This CDR3 is CASSLGQRGYGYTF. The CDR3 DNA reads TGCGCCAGCAGCTTGGGACAGAGGGGTTATGGCTACACCTTC.

The chain joins TRBV9 to TRBJ1-1; 9 bases are shared with TRBD1. Losses at the gene ends were 1 base for V and 3 bases for J; bases not matched to a gene: 7. Germline V gene lookup returns CDR1 SGDLS and CDR2 YYNGEE. This CDR3 contains 16 residues. The CDR3 DNA is TGTGCCAGCAGCGTAAACCGGGACAGGGAATACACTGAAGCTTTCTTT. It yields the protein CASSVNRDREYTEAFF.

This chain joins TRBV5-1 and TRBJ1-4; 7 bases map to TRBD1. Germline trimming cut 0 bases from V and 10 bases from J; bases unmatched to any gene: 3. CDR1 SGHRS and CDR2 YFSETQ come from the germline V gene. The CDR3 is made up of 13 amino acids. The CDR3 DNA is TGCGCCAGCAGCTTGGGGGCAGGGGGAAAACTGTTTTTT. It translates to CASSLGAGGKLFF.